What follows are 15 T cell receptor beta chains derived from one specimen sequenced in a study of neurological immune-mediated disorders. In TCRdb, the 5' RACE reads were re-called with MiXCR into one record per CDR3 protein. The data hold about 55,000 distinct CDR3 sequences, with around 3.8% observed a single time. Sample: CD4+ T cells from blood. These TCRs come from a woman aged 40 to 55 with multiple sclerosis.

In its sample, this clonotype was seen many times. This chain's CDR3 is CASSLEETSYEQYF. DNA for the CDR3: TGCGCCAGCAGCTTGGAAGAGACCTCCTACGAGCAGTACTTC. The chain is built from TRBV5-1 and TRBJ2-7; D is undetermined. V shed 0 bases and J shed 0 bases, with 7 bases lying between them. Germline CDR1 is SGHRS and CDR2 is YFSETQ. The CDR3 loop spans 14 amino acids.

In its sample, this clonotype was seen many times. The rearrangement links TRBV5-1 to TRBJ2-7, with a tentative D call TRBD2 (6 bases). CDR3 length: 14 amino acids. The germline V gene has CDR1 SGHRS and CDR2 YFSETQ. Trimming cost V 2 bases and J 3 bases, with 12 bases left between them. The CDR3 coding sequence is TGCGCCAGCAGCTTAGGAGGGTTCGGCTACGAGCAGTACTTC. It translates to CASSLGGFGYEQYF.

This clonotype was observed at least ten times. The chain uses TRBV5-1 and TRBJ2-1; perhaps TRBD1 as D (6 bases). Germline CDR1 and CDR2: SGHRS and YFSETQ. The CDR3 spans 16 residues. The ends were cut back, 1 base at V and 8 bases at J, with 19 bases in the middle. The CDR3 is CASSLSMGAAFDEQFF. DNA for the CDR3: TGCGCCAGCAGCTTGTCTATGGGGGCGGCGTTCGATGAGCAGTTCTTC.

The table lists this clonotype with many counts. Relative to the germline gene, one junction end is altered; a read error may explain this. CDR3 nucleotides: TGCAGTGCCAGAGGGGGCCGGACCGGGGAGCTGTTTTTT. Its protein product is CSARGGRTGELFF. The chain combines TRBV20-1 with TRBJ2-2; 7 bases are shared with TRBD1. CDR3 length equals 13 residues. Germline V lookup: CDR1 DFQATT, CDR2 SNEGSKA (reference sequence).

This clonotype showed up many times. The DNA for the CDR3 is TGTGCCACCAGCAGAGAGAGGGACGGGATGACCCAGTACTTC. This translates into CATSRERDGMTQYF. The chain couples TRBV15 to TRBJ2-5; possibly TRBD1 or TRBD2 for D (5 bases each). The CDR3 consists of 14 residues. Trimming removed 0 bases at V and 7 bases at J, with 12 bases between. In germline, CDR1 is LNHNV, CDR2 YYDKDF (reference sequence). Supplemented by reference TRBV15 and TRBJ2-5, the full variable domain reads DAMVIQNPRYQVTQFGKPVTLSCSQTLNHNVMYWYQQKSSQAPKLLFHYYDKDFNNEADTPDNFQSRRPNTSFCFLDIRSPGLGDTAMYLCATSRERDGMTQYFGPGTRLLVL.

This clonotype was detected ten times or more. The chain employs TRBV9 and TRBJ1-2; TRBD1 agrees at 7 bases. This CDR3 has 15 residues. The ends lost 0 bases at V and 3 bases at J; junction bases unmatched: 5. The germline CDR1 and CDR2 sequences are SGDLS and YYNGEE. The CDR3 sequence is CASSVEAGGDYGYTF. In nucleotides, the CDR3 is TGTGCCAGCAGCGTAGAAGCAGGGGGGGACTATGGCTACACCTTC.

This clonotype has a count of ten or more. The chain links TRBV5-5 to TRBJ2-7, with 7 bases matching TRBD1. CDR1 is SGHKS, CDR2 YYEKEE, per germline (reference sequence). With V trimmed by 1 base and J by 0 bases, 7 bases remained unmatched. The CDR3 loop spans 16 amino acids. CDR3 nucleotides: TGTGCCAGCAGCTTGAAGTGGACAGGTTACTCCTACGAGCAGTACTTC. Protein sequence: CASSLKWTGYSYEQYF.

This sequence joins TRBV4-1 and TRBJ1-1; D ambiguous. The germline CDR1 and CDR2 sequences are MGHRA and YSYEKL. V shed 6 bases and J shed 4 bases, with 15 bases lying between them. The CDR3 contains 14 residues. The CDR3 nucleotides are TGCGCCAGCAGATACAAGTACGAGGGCACTGAAGCTTTCTTT. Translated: CASRYKYEGTEAFF.

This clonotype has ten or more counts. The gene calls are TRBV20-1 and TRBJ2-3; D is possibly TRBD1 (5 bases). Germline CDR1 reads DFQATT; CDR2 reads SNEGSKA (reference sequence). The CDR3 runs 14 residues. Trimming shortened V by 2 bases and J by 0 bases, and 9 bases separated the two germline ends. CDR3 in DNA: TGCAGTGCTAGATTAGGGGCTAGCACAGATACGCAGTATTTT. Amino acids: CSARLGASTDTQYF.

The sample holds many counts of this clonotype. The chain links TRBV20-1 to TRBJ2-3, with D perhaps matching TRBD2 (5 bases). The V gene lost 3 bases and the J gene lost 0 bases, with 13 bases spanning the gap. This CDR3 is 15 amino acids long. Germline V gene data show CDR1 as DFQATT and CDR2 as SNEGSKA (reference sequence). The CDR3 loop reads CSASQAASSTDTQYF. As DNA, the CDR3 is TGCAGTGCTAGCCAAGCGGCATCTAGCACAGATACGCAGTATTTT.

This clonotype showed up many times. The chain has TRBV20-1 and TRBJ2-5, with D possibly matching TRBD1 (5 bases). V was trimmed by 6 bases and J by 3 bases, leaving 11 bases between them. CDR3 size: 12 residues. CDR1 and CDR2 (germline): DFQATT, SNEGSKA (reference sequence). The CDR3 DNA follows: TGCAGTGCCTCAGACAGAAAAGAGACCCAGTACTTC. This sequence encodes CSASDRKETQYF.

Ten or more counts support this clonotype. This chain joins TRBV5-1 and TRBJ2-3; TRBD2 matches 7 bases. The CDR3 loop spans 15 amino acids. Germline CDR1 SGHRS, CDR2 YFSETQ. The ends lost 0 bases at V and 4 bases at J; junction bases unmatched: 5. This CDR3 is CASSLVGGAPDTQYF. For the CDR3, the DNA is TGCGCCAGCAGCTTGGTGGGAGGGGCCCCAGATACGCAGTATTTT. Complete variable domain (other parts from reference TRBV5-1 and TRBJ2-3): KAGVTQTPRYLIKTRGQQVTLSCSPISGHRSVSWYQQTPGQGLQFLFEYFSETQRNKGNFPGRFSGRQFSNSRSEMNVSTLELGDSALYLCASSLVGGAPDTQYFGPGTRLTVL.

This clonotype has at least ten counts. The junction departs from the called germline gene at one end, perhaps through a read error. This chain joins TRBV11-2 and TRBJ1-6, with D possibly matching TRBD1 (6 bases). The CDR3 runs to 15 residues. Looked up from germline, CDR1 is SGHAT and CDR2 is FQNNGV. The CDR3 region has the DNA TGTGCCAACAGCTCGGTACAGGGAAAGGGTAAACCCCTCCACTTT. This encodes CANSSVQGKGKPLHF.

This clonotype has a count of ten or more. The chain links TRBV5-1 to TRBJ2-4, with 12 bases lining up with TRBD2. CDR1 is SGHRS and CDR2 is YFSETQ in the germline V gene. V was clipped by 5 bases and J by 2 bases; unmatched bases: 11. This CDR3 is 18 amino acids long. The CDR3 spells CASSWTRTSGTTKNIQYF. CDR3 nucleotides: TGCGCCAGCAGTTGGACCCGGACTAGCGGGACGACCAAAAACATTCAGTACTTC.

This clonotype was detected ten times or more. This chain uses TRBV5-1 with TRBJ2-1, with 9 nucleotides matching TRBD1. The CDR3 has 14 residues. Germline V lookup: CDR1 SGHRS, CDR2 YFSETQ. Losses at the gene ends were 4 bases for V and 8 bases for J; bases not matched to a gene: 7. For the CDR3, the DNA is TGCGCCAGCAGCAGAACCGGGACAGGGTATGAGCAGTTCTTC. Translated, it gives CASSRTGTGYEQFF.